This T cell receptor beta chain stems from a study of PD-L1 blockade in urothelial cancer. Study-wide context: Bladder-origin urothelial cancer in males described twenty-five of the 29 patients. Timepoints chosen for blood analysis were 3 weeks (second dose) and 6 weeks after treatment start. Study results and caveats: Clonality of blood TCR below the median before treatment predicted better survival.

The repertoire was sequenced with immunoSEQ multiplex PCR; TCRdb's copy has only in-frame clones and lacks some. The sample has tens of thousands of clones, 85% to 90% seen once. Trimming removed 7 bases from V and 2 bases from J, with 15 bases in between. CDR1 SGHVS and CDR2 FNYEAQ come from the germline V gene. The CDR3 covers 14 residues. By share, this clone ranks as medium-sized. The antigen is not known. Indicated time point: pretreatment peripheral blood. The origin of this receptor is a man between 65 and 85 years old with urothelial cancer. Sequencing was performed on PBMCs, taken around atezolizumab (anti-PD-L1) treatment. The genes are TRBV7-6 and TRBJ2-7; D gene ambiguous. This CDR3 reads CASTPGRSAYEQYF. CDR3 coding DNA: TGTGCCAGCACCCCTGGTCGGTCGGCCTACGAGCAGTACTTC.